This TCR beta chain stems from a study of long-term antiretroviral therapy in people with HIV. The libraries were made with immunoSEQ v3.0 at survey level. This table comes from immunoSEQ multiplex PCR, and its TCRdb copy is limited to in-frame clones, with some not included. This table has under 20,000 clones, more than 70% appearing once. Trimming pared 4 bases from V and 3 bases from J, leaving 23 bases between. The CDR3 is 17 residues long. In germline, CDR1 is SGHKS, CDR2 YYEKEE (reference sequence). This material consisted of unsorted PBMCs, taken 0.5 years before starting antiretroviral therapy. The origin of this receptor is a man aged 18 to 29 with HIV. The genes are TRBV5-5 and TRBJ2-7; TRBD2 is a possible D gene (5 bases). The CDR3 sequence is CASSLYPGSLSGYEQYF. The CDR3 DNA reads as TGTGCCAGCAGCCTTTACCCGGGGTCTCTGAGTGGCTACGAGCAGTACTTC.